The sequence of this T cell receptor beta chain was determined in a study of memory CD4+ T cells and cytomegalovirus serostatus. Study-wide background: Healthy Belgian adult donors included roughly ten CMV-positive and approximately 25 CMV-negative people. General study points: The CMV-associated TCR signature appears largely within the CD4+ memory repertoire.

In regard to this clone: Its antigen remains unidentified.

Per the authors' pipeline: After removing out-of-frame reads, under 2.5 million distinct TCRbeta sequences remained. Produced via immunoSEQ multiplex PCR; TCRdb's table is partial and in-frame only. D and trimming were read from the DNA, whereas the V and J calls and clone size are those reported in that table. The sample consists of 50,000 to 70,000 clones, approximately 79% of them appearing once. Germline-derived CDR1 and CDR2 are SGDLS and YYNGEE. The V end was cut by 3 bases, the J end by 5 bases, with 11 bases between. CDR3 length equals 13 residues. The sort gate was single viable CD3+CD4+CD8-CD45RO+ cells for memory CD4+ T cells.

The sequencing input was memory CD4+ T cells from blood. The TCR comes from an adult in good health and CMV-seronegative. V gene TRBV9 combines with J gene TRBJ1-1; D gene ambiguous. CDR3: CASSAGYQTEAFF. The CDR3 DNA sequence: TGTGCCAGCAGCGCGGGATACCAGACTGAAGCTTTCTTT. The whole variable domain, filled in from reference TRBV9 and TRBJ1-1, reads DSGVTQTPKHLITATGQRVTLRCSPRSGDLSVYWYQQSLDQGLQFLIQYYNGEERAKGNILERFSAQQFPDLHSELNLSSLELGDSALYFCASSAGYQTEAFFGQGTRLTVV.